These 8 T cell receptor beta chains were sequenced from one sample in a study of blood T cell repertoires in COVID-19. TCRdb's copy holds only in-frame clones and misses some; the assay was immunoSEQ multiplex PCR. The table lists some 130,000 clones, 70% to 80% of them singletons. Sample: peripheral blood. These receptors all come from a human donor in a cohort sampled during active COVID-19.

The CDR3 region has the DNA TGTGCCAGCTCACGAGGGTCTGGGGCCAACGTCCTGACTTTC. Its protein is CASSRGSGANVLTF. J is TRBJ2-6 and V is TRBV18, with a tentative D call TRBD2 (5 bases). Per germline, CDR1 KGHSH and CDR2 LQKENI. This CDR3 comprises 14 residues. Trimming stripped 4 bases from V and 1 base from J, with 5 bases between.

This clone was counted once. The CDR3 DNA sequence: TGTGCCAGCAGTCCCCTACTCGAGGGTTTCTATAACTATGGCTACACCTTC. Protein product: CASSPLLEGFYNYGYTF. The chain has TRBV28 and TRBJ1-2; no definite D call. Looked up from germline, CDR1 is MDHEN and CDR2 is SYDVKM. This CDR3 is 17 amino acids long. V was pared by 5 bases and J by 1 base, with 20 bases between.

The rearrangement joins TRBV18 to TRBJ1-1; D is ambiguous. The CDR3 loop spans 15 amino acids. Germline V gives CDR1 KGHSH, CDR2 LQKENI. Between the trimmed V and J ends, which lost 5 bases and 1 base, there was a span of 14 bases. The CDR3 reads CASSGRERANTEAFF. CDR3 nucleotides: TGTGCCAGCTCAGGGAGGGAACGGGCGAACACTGAAGCTTTCTTT.

This sequence joins TRBV14 and TRBJ1-1; D remains unclear. V was trimmed by 0 bases and J by 8 bases, leaving 10 bases between them. The CDR3 loop spans 13 amino acids. Germline lookup yields CDR1 SGHDN and CDR2 FVKESK. The CDR3 DNA is TGTGCCAGCAGCCAAGATAGGCGGTCAGAAGCTTTCTTT. Its translation is CASSQDRRSEAFF.

The gene calls are TRBV2 and TRBJ1-2, with 8 bases aligning to TRBD1. V was clipped by 2 bases and J by 6 bases; unmatched bases: 14. In germline, CDR1 is SNHLY, CDR2 FYNNEI. The CDR3 is 17 residues long. In DNA form, the CDR3 reads TGTGCCAGCAGTGAAACCCTCCAGGGGGCGATTTTGCATGGCTACACCTTC. Translated: CASSETLQGAILHGYTF.

The rearrangement uses TRBV18 and TRBJ2-5; 9 bases map to TRBD2. V was clipped by 3 bases and J by 5 bases; unmatched bases: 10. Germline V CDR1 and CDR2: KGHSH, LQKENI. The CDR3 is 16 amino acids. CDR3 sequence: CASSPTRTAGGETQYF. For the CDR3, the DNA is TGTGCCAGCTCACCGACCCGGACCGCGGGGGGGGAGACCCAGTACTTC. Full variable domain (remainder filled in from reference TRBV18 and TRBJ2-5): NAGVMQNPRHLVRRRGQEARLRCSPMKGHSHVYWYRQLPEEGLKFMVYLQKENIIDESGMPKERFSAEFPKEGPSILRIQQVVRGDSAAYFCASSPTRTAGGETQYFGPGTRLLVL.

This sequence joins TRBV24-1 and TRBJ1-5; D uncertain. Per germline, CDR1 KGHDR and CDR2 SFDVKD. The CDR3 totals 15 residues. Trimming took off 4 bases at V and 8 bases at J, with 17 bases between the two ends. The CDR3 nucleotides read TGTGCCACCAGTGACGAAGTGCGCCGGGAGAAGCCCCAGCATTTT. Its protein is CATSDEVRREKPQHF.

The V gene is TRBV5-6, the J gene TRBJ1-5; D gene ambiguous. This CDR3 contains 14 residues. Per germline, CDR1 SGHDT and CDR2 YYEEEE. The germline V and J ends were trimmed by 4 bases and 7 bases, with 15 bases remaining between them. The CDR3, as DNA: TGTGCCAGCAGCATGACCGGGGAGAGGCAGCCCCAGCATTTT. Its protein product is CASSMTGERQPQHF.